This T cell receptor (beta chain) was documented in a study of T-cell memory formation after mild COVID-19 (dated by TCRdb to 2020 to 2022). With respect to the entire study: Most TCR sequence clusters were specific to one of the two donors. Longitudinal TCRalpha and TCRbeta repertoire sequencing tracked T-cell clones expanding and contracting after mild COVID-19 in a couple of donors. The cohort comprised two young, previously healthy adult volunteers, one female and one male.

The sample was run on an Illumina NovaSeq 6000. cDNA libraries for TCRalpha and TCRbeta were prepared by 5'RACE using constant-segment primers, with sample barcodes and unique molecular identifiers added. Trizol reagent was used to extract RNA from every sample. Libraries were amplified in two PCR steps, with a second sample barcode and Illumina TruSeq adapters added in the second step. The libraries were sequenced on an Illumina NovaSeq using 2 x 150 bp paired-end reads. The authors processed their data as follows. Demultiplexing of reads and collapsing into UMI-guided consensus sequences were performed with migec v1.2.7. With mixcr v2.1.11, UMI consensuses were aligned to TRA and TRB V and J templates and assembled into clonotypes. A clonotype was counted as expanded or contracted only when both edgeR and NoisET called the clonotype significant, with the noise models trained on biological replicates. For edgeR calls, a false discovery rate-adjusted p below 0.01 and a log2 fold-change threshold of 1 were applied. As an exploratory analysis of dynamics, PCA with hierarchical clustering was applied to max-normalized trajectories of the 1000 most abundant clonotypes. The CD4 or CD8 phenotype of responding clones was assigned using the separately sequenced CD4+ and CD8+ repertoires. Using fastp at Q25 and MiXCR, TCRdb reprocessed the public reads and kept productive beta chains. Records with the same CDR3 protein are collapsed into one entry carrying the most frequent genes and DNA. TCRdb assigned the V and J calls; the authors' analysis was not used. Across this sample there are over 150,000 distinct CDR3 sequences, with approximately 17% seen only once. Of the sample, under 4.5% falls within the top ten clones.

This clonotype was counted between two and nine times. Its binding antigen is unknown. Nothing much larger sits one base from this clone, and base qualities are not available. V is shortened by 4 bases, J by 3 bases, and the region joining them spans 16 bases. The CDR3 contains 16 residues, cysteine and phenylalanine counted. Just CDR3 DNA is preserved here, 48 bases in frame from base 1. Via the germline V gene, CDR1 is MDHEN and CDR2 SYDVKM. The full study reports these points: Balanced CD4/CD8 phenotypes were observed for clones contracting from day 15 to 85, whereas a bias towards CD4+ was observed for a second wave of clones expanding from day 15 to 37. Some responding clones were detected in pre-infection memory, suggesting pre-existing cross-reactive memory T cells joined the SARS-CoV-2 response. Contracting CD4+ clones were found mainly in CM and EM memory subsets, while CD8+ clones were enriched in EMRA. Only a couple of mild cases were covered in the study, and larger cohorts including severe cases with pre-infection samples were considered necessary. Whether the second-wave clones peaking on day 37 were SARS-CoV-2 specific was not confirmed.

PBMCs were isolated by Ficoll-Paque density gradient centrifugation. Recombination linked TRBV28 to TRBJ1-3, with a tentative D gene TRBD1 over 5 matching bases. Sequenced material: PBMCs or a T cell subset sorted from them (not recorded which). This sequence originates from a man aged 18 to 29 who had mild COVID-19 (a few samples of this study predate the infection). The sample titles of this study are shuffled in the database, so cell type and time point are left out; the donor was told from shared clones. The sequence in DNA is TGTGCCAGCAGTTCCGGGGGGTTTATTAGTGGAAACACCATATATTTT. It translates as CASSSGGFISGNTIYF. The CDR3, completed at both ends by the reference TRBV28 and TRBJ1-3 genes, gives the full variable domain DVKVTQSSRYLVKRTGEKVFLECVQDMDHENMFWYRQDPGLGLRLIYFSYDVKMKEKGDIPEGYSVSREKKERFSLILESASTNQTSMYLCASSSGGFISGNTIYFGEGSWLTVV.